This passage covers 11 T cell receptor beta chains from one sample sequenced in a study of shared clonotypes between healthy human individuals. Clones were read by immunoSEQ multiplex PCR, and TCRdb kept only the in-frame ones, dropping some. This sample has 2,500,000 or so clones, with more than 90% found just once. Material for sequencing was naive CD4+ T cells sorted from blood. Subset given: CD45RA+ positively selected. These receptors all stem from a man in his late teens or twenties in good health.

The rearrangement uses TRBV6-5 and TRBJ2-7, with D unresolved. Between the trimmed V and J ends, which lost 0 bases and 0 bases, there was a span of 9 bases. The CDR3 has 15 amino acids. The germline CDR1 and CDR2 sequences are MNHEY and SVGAGI. The CDR3 spells CASSYSRKSSYEQYF. CDR3 nucleotides: TGTGCCAGCAGTTACTCGAGGAAGAGCTCCTACGAGCAGTACTTC.

The chain carries TRBV4-1 and TRBJ1-4; D perhaps matches TRBD1 (6 bases). Per the germline V gene, CDR1 is MGHRA and CDR2 is YSYEKL. This CDR3 is built from 17 residues. V was pared by 3 bases and J by 3 bases, with 17 bases between. For the CDR3, the DNA is TGCGCCAGCAGCCAGGATGTACAGGGTATTGCTAATGAAAAACTGTTTTTT. Protein product: CASSQDVQGIANEKLFF.

This clone has only one observation. The V call is TRBV4-3, the J call TRBJ2-3, with D unresolved. The CDR3 runs to 15 residues. Deletions cut 0 bases from V and 6 bases from J, with 13 bases between. Germline V gene data show CDR1 as LGHNA and CDR2 as YSLEER. The CDR3 here is CASSQEQLFVDTQYF. In DNA, the CDR3 is TGCGCCAGCAGCCAAGAGCAGCTATTTGTGGATACGCAGTATTTT.

The chain employs TRBV11-2 and TRBJ1-1; weak D call: TRBD1 (6 bases). In germline, CDR1 is SGHAT, CDR2 FQNNGV. V dropped 3 bases and J dropped 2 bases, with 16 bases sitting between them. The CDR3 is made up of 16 amino acids. The CDR3 nucleotides read TGTGCCAGCAGCTTTGGTACAGGGTTTGGCAACACTGAAGCTTTCTTT. Protein: CASSFGTGFGNTEAFF.

The chain couples TRBV6-1 to TRBJ2-7; 7 bases match TRBD1. The V and J ends lost 6 bases and 0 bases, in that order; junction bases with no gene match: 5. There are 14 residues in the CDR3. CDR1 is MNHNS, CDR2 SASEGT, per germline. Here the CDR3 reads CASRLGQISYEQYF. Here the CDR3 DNA reads TGTGCCAGCAGACTGGGACAGATCTCCTACGAGCAGTACTTC.

The chain carries TRBV7-2 and TRBJ2-3, with TRBD1 matching 10 bases. Germline V lookup: CDR1 SGHTA, CDR2 FQGNSA. CDR3 size: 15 residues. V lost 2 bases to trimming and J lost 6 bases; unmatched junction nucleotides: 5. CDR3 coding DNA: TGTGCCAGCAGCTTACGACAGGGGGCGTGGGATACGCAGTATTTT. It yields the protein CASSLRQGAWDTQYF.

The chain recombines TRBV4-2 with TRBJ2-3; D is possibly TRBD1 or TRBD2 (6 bases each). The germline CDR1 and CDR2 sequences are LGHNA and YNFKEQ. V was trimmed by 1 base and J by 2 bases, leaving 13 bases between them. The length of the CDR3 is 16 residues. The DNA for the CDR3 is TGTGCCAGCAGCCAAGTGCCGGGGGCGGACACAGATACGCAGTATTTT. As protein: CASSQVPGADTDTQYF.

Details on this clone: The same CDR3 can be traced to other DNA sequences in this sample. The gene calls are TRBV5-1 and TRBJ2-3; either TRBD1 or TRBD2 may fit D (5 bases each). The CDR3 is 14 residues long. CDR1 is SGHRS and CDR2 is YFSETQ in the germline V gene. V lost 2 bases to trimming and J lost 3 bases, with 10 bases between them. CDR3 amino acids: CASSFEGRTDTQYF. DNA of the CDR3: TGCGCCAGCAGCTTTGAGGGGCGGACAGATACGCAGTATTTT.

V and J are TRBV27 and TRBJ1-1; no firm D call. The germline CDR1 and CDR2 sequences are MNHEY and SMNVEV (reference sequence). V was clipped by 3 bases and J by 1 base, with 12 bases between them. CDR3 length: 15 amino acids. The CDR3 loop reads CASSFGPRRNTEAFF. DNA of the CDR3: TGTGCCAGCAGTTTCGGTCCCCGGCGGAACACTGAAGCTTTCTTT.

This chain links TRBV7-6 with TRBJ2-3; the D is unclear. The CDR3 extends over 17 amino acids. V was cut by 2 bases and J by 0 bases, with 15 bases left in between. Germline V CDR1 and CDR2: SGHVS, FNYEAQ. The CDR3 sequence is CASSLSLQALSTDTQYF. The CDR3 DNA follows: TGTGCCAGCAGCTTAAGTCTTCAGGCTCTTAGCACAGATACGCAGTATTTT.

V and J are TRBV20-1 and TRBJ1-2; D is ambiguous. Deletions cut 6 bases from V and 8 bases from J, with 13 bases between. CDR3 length equals 11 residues. Germline lookup yields CDR1 DFQATT and CDR2 SNEGSKA (reference sequence). In nucleotides, the CDR3 is TGCAGTGCAATCCTCCTGGGAGGCTACACCTTC. Translated: CSAILLGGYTF.